Listed below are T cell receptor beta chains from one sample, sequenced in a study of T cell changes during pregnancy in multiple sclerosis. Libraries were prepared by immunoSEQ multiplex PCR; TCRdb keeps only in-frame clonotypes and omits some of them. Of around 38,000 clones detected, 80% to 95% appear once; the ten largest clones hold 0.43%. The material was CD4+ T cells from peripheral blood mononuclear cells, obtained in the third trimester of pregnancy. The receptors come from a female donor in good health, enrolled as a control in a pregnancy study. Both conserved end residues are part of each CDR3. A D gene is named only where the DNA matches it firmly.

j_call v_call d_call cdr3_aa
TRBJ1-1 TRBV7-9 TRBD1 CASRLQGGTEAFF
TRBJ2-3 TRBV5-8 TRBD2 CASSWRTSGGAFRIDTQYF
TRBJ2-5 TRBV5-8 TRBD1 CASSNNRGQETQYF
TRBJ1-5 TRBV19 - CASSIGSGQGQGNNQPQHF
TRBJ2-5 TRBV7-8 TRBD1 CASSKDRGGGETQYF
TRBJ1-5 TRBV29-1 - CSVAHTRNQPQHF
TRBJ2-6 TRBV15 - CATSRVLGANVLTF
TRBJ1-5 TRBV28 - CASSLSGNQPQHF
TRBJ2-7 TRBV7-9 TRBD1 CATQGGTGRYEQYF
TRBJ1-3 TRBV16 - CASSPTGSSGNTIYF
TRBJ2-1 TRBV29-1 TRBD2 CSVGSSGGASVQFF
TRBJ2-6 TRBV6-1 - CASSEMVAGANVLTF
TRBJ1-1 TRBV5-1 TRBD1 CASSYLGAGGTEAFF
TRBJ1-2 TRBV25-1 - CASSDRTLGGYTF
TRBJ2-1 TRBV7-9 - CASSFTQGSNEQFF
TRBJ2-3 TRBV7-3 TRBD2 CASSWGGTDTQYF
TRBJ2-3 TRBV7-2 TRBD1 CASSWGQSTDTQYF
TRBJ2-7 TRBV20-1 - CSASPTGEQYF
TRBJ1-2 TRBV4-1 TRBD1 CASSQPGQGGRGYGYTF
TRBJ1-4 TRBV19 - CASSPTATNEKLFF
TRBJ2-7 TRBV6-1 TRBD1 CASREGTGRYEQYF
TRBJ2-2 TRBV6-6 TRBD2 CASSWRGKDTGELFF
TRBJ1-5 TRBV7-9 TRBD1 CASSLAGRGSQPQHF
TRBJ2-3 TRBV2 - CASGPGDTQYF
TRBJ2-2 TRBV7-3 TRBD1 CASSLLGQRTGELFF
TRBJ2-3 TRBV5-4 TRBD2 CASSLMVAGSTDTQYF
TRBJ1-1 TRBV30 - CAWSDLGVTEAFF
TRBJ2-1 TRBV7-2 TRBD2 CASSPGLAAYNEQFF
TRBJ1-2 TRBV7-2 TRBD1 CASSPRDRGYTF
TRBJ1-4 TRBV29-1 - CSVWGQPNEKLFF
TRBJ1-1 TRBV5-5 TRBD1 CASSLRQGTEAFF
TRBJ2-2 TRBV13 - CASSLGYGAMAGELFF
TRBJ2-3 TRBV5-4 TRBD2 CASSPSPLAATDTQYF
TRBJ2-5 TRBV15 TRBD2 CATSRTLSGGDGETQYF
TRBJ1-4 TRBV11-2 - CASSLRGDNEKLFF
TRBJ1-5 TRBV6-6 - CASSPANQPQHF
TRBJ1-5 TRBV28 - CASSWGGRNQPQHF
TRBJ1-1 TRBV29-1 TRBD1 CSVVSPGGNTEAFF
TRBJ1-5 TRBV7-7 - CATNNNQPQHF
TRBJ1-4 TRBV7-9 TRBD1 CASSFGDRVDEKLFF
TRBJ1-5 TRBV19 TRBD1 CASSRQGASQPQHF
TRBJ1-5 TRBV7-8 - CASSLRGPQHF
TRBJ1-4 TRBV5-1 - CASRLGGSNEKLFF
TRBJ1-4 TRBV7-9 TRBD1 CASSQQGAGEKLFF
TRBJ2-7 TRBV7-2 - CASSQTRSSGEQYF
TRBJ2-5 TRBV30 TRBD2 CAWRPAGTSGAGGYF
TRBJ2-1 TRBV9 TRBD2 CASSVGLERGNEQFF
TRBJ2-7 TRBV7-9 - CASSLGVGGGSSYEQYF
TRBJ2-3 TRBV7-3 - CASSLLGPTTTDTQYF
TRBJ1-5 TRBV7-9 TRBD1 CASSRTGEVGNQPQHF